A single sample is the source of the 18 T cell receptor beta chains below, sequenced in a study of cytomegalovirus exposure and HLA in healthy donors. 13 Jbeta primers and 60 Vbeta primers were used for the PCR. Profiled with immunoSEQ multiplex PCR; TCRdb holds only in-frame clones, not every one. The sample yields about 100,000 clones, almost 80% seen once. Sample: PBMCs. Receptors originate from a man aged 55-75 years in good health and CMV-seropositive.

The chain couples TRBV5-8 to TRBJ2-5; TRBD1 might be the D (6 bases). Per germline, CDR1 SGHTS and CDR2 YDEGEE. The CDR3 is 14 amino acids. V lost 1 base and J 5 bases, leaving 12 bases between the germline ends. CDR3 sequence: CASSLYREGETQYF. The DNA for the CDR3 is TGTGCCAGCAGCTTGTACAGGGAAGGGGAGACCCAGTACTTC.

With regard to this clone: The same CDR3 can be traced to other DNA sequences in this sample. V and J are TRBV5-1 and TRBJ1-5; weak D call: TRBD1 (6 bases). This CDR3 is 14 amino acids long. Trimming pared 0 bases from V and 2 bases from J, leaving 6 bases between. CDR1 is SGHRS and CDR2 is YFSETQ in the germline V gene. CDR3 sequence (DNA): TGCGCCAGCAGCTTGGACAGGGGCAATCAGCCCCAGCATTTT. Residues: CASSLDRGNQPQHF.

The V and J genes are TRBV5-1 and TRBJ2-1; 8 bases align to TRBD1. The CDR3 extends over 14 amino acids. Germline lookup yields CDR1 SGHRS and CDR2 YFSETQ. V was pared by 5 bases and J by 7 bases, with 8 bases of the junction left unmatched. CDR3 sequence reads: CASRIGQGINEQFF. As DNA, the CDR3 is TGCGCCAGCAGAATTGGACAGGGCATTAATGAGCAGTTCTTC.

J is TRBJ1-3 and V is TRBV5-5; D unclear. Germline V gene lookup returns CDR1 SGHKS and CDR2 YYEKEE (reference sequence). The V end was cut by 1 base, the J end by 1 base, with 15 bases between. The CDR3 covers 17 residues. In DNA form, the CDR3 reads TGTGCCAGCAGCTTGTTCGGACTTGGGCCGTCTGGAAACACCATATATTTT. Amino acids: CASSLFGLGPSGNTIYF.

Here the CDR3 DNA reads TGTGCCAGTAGGCTTCATCAGGGGGCTGGACCCCAGCATTTT. Translated: CASRLHQGAGPQHF. The V call is TRBV19, the J call TRBJ1-5, with 8 nucleotides matching TRBD1. V lost 6 bases, J lost 10 bases, and 11 bases stayed unmatched. Germline values: CDR1 LNHDA, CDR2 SQIVND (reference sequence). This CDR3 is 14 amino acids long.

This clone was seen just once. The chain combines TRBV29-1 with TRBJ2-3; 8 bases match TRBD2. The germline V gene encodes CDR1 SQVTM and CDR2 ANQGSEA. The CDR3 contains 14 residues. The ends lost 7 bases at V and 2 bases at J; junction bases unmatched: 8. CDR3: CSGDLAGHTDTQYF. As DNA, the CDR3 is TGCAGCGGGGACCTAGCGGGTCACACAGATACGCAGTATTTT.

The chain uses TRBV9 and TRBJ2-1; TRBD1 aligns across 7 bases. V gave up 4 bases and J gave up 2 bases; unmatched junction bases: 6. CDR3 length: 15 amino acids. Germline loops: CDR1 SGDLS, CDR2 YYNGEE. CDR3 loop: CASSPDRVAYNEQFF. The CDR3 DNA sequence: TGTGCCAGCAGCCCCGACAGGGTTGCCTACAATGAGCAGTTCTTC.

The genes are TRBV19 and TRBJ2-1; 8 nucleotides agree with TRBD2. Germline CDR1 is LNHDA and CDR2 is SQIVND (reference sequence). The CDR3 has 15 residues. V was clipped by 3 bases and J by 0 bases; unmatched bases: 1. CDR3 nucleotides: TGTGCCAGTAGTATCGGGGGGGGCTCCTACAATGAGCAGTTCTTC. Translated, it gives CASSIGGGSYNEQFF.

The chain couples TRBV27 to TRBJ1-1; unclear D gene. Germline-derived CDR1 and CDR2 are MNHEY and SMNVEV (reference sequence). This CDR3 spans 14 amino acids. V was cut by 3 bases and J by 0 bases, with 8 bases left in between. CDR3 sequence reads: CASSFRVMNTEAFF. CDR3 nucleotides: TGTGCCAGCAGTTTTCGCGTTATGAACACTGAAGCTTTCTTT.

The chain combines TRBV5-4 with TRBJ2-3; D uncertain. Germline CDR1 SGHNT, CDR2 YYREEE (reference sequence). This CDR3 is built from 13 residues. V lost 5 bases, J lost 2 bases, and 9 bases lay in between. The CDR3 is CASSYQVTDTQYF. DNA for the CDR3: TGTGCCAGCAGTTACCAGGTCACAGATACGCAGTATTTT.

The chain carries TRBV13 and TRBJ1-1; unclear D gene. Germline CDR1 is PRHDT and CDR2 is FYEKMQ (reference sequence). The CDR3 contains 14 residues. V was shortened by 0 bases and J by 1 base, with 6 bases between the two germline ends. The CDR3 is CASSLGGENTEAFF. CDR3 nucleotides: TGTGCCAGCAGCTTAGGAGGAGAGAACACTGAAGCTTTCTTT.

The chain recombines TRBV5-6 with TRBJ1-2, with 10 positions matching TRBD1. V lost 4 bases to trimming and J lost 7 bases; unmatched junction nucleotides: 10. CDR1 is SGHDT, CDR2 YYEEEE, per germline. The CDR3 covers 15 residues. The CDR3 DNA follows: TGTGCCAGCAGCCCTACGGGACAGGGGAGAAGTGGCTACACCTTC. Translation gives CASSPTGQGRSGYTF.

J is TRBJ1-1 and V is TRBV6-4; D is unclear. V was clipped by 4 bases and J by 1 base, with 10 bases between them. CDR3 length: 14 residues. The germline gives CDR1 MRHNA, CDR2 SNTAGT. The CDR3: CASSAEAANTEAFF. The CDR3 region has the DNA TGTGCCAGCAGTGCAGAGGCAGCGAACACTGAAGCTTTCTTT.

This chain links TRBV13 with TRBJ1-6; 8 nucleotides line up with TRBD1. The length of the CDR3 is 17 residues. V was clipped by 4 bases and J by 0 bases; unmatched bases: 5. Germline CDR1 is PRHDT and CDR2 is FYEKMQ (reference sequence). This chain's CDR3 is CASSSGGKSSYNSPLHF. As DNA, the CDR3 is TGTGCCAGCAGCTCAGGGGGCAAGAGCTCCTATAATTCACCCCTCCACTTT.

In nucleotides, the CDR3 is TGTGCCACTACCTCGGGACAGGGTGGAAAACTGTTTTTT. This codes for CATTSGQGGKLFF. This chain connects TRBV28 to TRBJ1-4; 9 nucleotides align to TRBD1. V lost 10 bases and J lost 10; bases outside the gene matches: 10. The CDR3 consists of 13 residues. Germline V gene data show CDR1 as MDHEN and CDR2 as SYDVKM.

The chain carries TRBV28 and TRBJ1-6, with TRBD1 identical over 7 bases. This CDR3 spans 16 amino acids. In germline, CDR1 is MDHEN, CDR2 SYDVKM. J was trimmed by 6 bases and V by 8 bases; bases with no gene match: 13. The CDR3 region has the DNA TGTGCCAGCGTCAGACAGGGCCCTTTGAGTAATTCACCCCTCCACTTT. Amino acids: CASVRQGPLSNSPLHF.

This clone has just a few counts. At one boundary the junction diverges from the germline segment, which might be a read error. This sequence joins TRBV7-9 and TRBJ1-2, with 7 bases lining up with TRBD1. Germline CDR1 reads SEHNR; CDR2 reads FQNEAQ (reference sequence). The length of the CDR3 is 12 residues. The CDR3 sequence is CSSSLEDRGYTF. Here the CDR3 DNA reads TGTTCCAGCAGCTTAGAGGACAGGGGCTACACCTTC.

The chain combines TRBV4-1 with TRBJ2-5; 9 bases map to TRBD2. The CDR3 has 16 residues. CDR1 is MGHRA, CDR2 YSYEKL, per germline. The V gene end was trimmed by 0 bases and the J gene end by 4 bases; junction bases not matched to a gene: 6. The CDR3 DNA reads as TGCGCCAGCAGCCAAGAGGCGGGGGGGTTACGAGAGACCCAGTACTTC. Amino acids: CASSQEAGGLRETQYF.